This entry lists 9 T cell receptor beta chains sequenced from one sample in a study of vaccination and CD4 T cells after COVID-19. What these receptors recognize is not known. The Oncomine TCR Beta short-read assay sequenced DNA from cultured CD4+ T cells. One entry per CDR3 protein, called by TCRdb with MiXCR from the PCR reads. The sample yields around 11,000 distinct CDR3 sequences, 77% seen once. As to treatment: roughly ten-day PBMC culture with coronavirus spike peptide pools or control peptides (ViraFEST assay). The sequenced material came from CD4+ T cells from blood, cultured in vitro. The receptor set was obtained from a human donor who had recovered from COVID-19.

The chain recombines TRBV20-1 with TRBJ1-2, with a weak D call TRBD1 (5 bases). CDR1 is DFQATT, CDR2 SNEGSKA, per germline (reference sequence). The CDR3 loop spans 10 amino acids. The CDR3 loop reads CMGANYGYTF. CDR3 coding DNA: TGCATGGGGGCTAACTATGGCTACACCTTC.

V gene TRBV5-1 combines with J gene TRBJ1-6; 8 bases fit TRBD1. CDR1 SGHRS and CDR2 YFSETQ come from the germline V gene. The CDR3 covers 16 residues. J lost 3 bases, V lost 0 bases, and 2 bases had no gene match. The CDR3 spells CASSLGTGNYNSPLHF. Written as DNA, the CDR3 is TGCGCCAGCAGCTTGGGGACAGGGAACTATAATTCACCCCTCCACTTT.

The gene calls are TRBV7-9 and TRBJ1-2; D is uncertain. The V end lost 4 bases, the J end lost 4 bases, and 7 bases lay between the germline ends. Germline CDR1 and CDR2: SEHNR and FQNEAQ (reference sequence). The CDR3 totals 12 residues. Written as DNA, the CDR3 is TGTGCCAGCAGCTCTACGGGCTATGGCTACACCTTC. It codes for CASSSTGYGYTF.

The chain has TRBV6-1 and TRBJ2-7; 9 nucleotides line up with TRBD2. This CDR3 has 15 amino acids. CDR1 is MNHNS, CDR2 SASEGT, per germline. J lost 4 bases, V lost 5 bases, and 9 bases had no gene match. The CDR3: CASSIPGLASYEQYF. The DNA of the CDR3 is TGTGCCAGCAGTATACCGGGACTAGCTTCGTACGAGCAGTACTTC.

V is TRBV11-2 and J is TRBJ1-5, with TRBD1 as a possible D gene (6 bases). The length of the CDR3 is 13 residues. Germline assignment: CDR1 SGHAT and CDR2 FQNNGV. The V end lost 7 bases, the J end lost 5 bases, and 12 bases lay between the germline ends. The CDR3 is CASNQGPDQPQHF. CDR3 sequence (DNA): TGTGCCAGCAATCAGGGGCCAGATCAGCCCCAGCATTTT.

As DNA, the CDR3 is TGTGCCAGCAGTGTCCTTACAGATACGCAGTATTTT. Protein sequence: CASSVLTDTQYF. J is TRBJ2-3 and V is TRBV6-1, with D unresolved. Germline CDR1 MNHNS, CDR2 SASEGT. The CDR3 loop spans 12 amino acids. With 4 bases removed from V and 3 bases from J, the gap between germline ends came to 5 bases.

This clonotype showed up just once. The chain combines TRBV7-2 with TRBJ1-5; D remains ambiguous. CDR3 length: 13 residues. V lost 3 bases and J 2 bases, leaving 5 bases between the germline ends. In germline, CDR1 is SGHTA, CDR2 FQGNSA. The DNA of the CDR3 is TGTGCCAGCAGCTTGACCGGCAATCAGCCCCAGCATTTT. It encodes CASSLTGNQPQHF. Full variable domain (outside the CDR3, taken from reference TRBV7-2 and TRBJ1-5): GAGVSQSPSNKVTEKGKDVELRCDPISGHTALYWYRQSLGQGLEFLIYFQGNSAPDKSGLPSDRFSAERTGGSVSTLTIQRTQQEDSAVYLCASSLTGNQPQHFGDGTRLSIL.

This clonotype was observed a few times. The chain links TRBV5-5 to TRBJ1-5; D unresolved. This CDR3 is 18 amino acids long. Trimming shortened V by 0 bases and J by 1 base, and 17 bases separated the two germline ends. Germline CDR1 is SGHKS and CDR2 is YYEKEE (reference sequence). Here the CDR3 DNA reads TGTGCCAGCAGCTTGGGCTGGGTGCGGGAAACGAGCAATCAGCCCCAGCATTTT. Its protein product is CASSLGWVRETSNQPQHF.

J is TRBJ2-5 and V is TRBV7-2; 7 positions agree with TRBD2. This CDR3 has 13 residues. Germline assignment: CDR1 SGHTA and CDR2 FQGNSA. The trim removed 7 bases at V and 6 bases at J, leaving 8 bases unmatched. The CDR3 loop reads CASTLTSLQTQYF. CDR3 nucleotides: TGTGCCAGCACCCTGACTAGCTTACAGACCCAGTACTTC.